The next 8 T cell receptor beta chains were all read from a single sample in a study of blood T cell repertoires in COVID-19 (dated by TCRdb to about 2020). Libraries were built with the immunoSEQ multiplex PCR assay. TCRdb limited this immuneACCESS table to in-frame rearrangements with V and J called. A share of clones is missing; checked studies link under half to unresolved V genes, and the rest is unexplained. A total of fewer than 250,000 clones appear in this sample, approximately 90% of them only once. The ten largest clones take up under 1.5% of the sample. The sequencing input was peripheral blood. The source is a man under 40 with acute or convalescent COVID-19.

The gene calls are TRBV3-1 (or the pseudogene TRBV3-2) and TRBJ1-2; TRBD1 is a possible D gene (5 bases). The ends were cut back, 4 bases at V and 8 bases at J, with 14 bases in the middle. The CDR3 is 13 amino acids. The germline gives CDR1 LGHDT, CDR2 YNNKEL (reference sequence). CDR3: CASSRGGANGYTF. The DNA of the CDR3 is TGTGCCAGCAGCCGGGGAGGGGCAAACGGCTACACCTTC.

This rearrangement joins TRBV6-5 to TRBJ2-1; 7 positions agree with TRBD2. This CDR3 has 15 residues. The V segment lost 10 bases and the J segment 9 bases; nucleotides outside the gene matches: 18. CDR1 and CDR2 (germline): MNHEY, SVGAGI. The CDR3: CATKGLAVVSSEQFF. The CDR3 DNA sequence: TGTGCCACCAAGGGGCTAGCGGTGGTATCCAGTGAGCAGTTCTTC.

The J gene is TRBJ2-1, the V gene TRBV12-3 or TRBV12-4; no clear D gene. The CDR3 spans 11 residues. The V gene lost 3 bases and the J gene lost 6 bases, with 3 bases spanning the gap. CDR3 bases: TGTGCCAGCAGTTTCCTCAATGAGCAGTTCTTC. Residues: CASSFLNEQFF.

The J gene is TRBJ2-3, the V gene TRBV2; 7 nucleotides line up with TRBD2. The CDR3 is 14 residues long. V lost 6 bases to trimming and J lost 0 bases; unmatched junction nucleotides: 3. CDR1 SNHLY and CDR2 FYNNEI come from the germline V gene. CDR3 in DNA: TGTGCCAGCAGGCTAGCGGTGAGCACAGATACGCAGTATTTT. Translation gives CASRLAVSTDTQYF.

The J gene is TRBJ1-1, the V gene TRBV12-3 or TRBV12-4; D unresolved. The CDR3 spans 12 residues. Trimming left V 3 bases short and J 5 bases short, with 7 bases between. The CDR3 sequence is CASSLYLTEAFF. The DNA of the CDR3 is TGTGCCAGCAGTTTGTACCTAACTGAAGCTTTCTTT.

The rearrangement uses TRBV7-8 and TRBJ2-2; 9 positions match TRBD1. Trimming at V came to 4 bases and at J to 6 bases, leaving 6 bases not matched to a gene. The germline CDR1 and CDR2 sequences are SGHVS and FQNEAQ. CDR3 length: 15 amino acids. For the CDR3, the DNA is TGTGCCAGCAGCTCCTGGACAGGGGAGGCCGGGGAGCTGTTTTTT. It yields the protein CASSSWTGEAGELFF.

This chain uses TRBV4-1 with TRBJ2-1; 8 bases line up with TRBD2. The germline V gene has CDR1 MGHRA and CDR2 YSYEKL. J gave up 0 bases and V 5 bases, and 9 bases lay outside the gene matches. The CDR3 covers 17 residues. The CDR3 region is CASSFTGGGSSYNEQFF. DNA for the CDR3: TGCGCCAGCAGCTTCACGGGAGGGGGGAGCTCCTACAATGAGCAGTTCTTC.

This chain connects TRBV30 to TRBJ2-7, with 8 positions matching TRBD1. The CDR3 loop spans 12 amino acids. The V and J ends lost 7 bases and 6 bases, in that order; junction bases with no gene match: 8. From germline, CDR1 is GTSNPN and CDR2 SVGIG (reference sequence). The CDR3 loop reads CAYDRGAAEQYF. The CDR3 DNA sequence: TGTGCCTACGACAGGGGTGCGGCCGAGCAGTACTTC.